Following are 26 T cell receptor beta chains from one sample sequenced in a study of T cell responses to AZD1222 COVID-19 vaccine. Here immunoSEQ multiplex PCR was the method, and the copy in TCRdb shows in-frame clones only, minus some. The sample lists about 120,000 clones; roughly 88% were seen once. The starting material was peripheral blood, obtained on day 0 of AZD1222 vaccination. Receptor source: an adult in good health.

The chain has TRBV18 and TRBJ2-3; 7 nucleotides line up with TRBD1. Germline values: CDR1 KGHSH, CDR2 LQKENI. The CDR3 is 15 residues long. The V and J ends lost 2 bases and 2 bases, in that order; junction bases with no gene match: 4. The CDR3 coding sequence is TGTGCCAGCTCACCAACGGGACAGACCACAGATACGCAGTATTTT. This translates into CASSPTGQTTDTQYF.

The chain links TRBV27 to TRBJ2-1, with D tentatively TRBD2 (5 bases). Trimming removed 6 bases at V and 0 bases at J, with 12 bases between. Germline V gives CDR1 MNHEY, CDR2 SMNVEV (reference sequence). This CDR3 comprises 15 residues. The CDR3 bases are TGTGCCAGCAGCCCCTATGGGAGCTCCTACAATGAGCAGTTCTTC. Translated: CASSPYGSSYNEQFF.

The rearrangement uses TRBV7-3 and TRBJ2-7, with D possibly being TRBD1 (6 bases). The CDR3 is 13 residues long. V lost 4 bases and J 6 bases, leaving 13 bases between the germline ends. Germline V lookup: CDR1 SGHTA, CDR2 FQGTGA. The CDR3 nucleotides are TGTGCCAGCAGCTCTACACAGGGATCCGAGCAGTACTTC. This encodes CASSSTQGSEQYF.

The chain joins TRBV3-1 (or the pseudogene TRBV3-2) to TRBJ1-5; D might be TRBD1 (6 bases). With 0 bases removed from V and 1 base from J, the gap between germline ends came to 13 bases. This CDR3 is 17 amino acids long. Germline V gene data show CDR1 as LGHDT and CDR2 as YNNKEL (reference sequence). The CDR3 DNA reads TGTGCCAGCAGCCAAGATCGGGGGGGCTGGAGCAATCAGCCCCAGCATTTT. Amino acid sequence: CASSQDRGGWSNQPQHF.

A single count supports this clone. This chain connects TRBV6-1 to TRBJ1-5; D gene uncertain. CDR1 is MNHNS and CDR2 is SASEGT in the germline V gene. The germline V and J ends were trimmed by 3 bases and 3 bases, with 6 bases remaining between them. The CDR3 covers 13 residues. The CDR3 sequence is CASSDLTNQPQHF. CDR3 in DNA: TGTGCCAGCAGTGATTTGACCAATCAGCCCCAGCATTTT.

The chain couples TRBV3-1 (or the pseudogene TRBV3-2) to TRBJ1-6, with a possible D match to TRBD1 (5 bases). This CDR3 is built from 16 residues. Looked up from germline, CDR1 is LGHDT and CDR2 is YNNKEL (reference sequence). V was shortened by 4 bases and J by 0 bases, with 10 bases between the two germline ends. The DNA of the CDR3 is TGTGCCAGCAGCCCCAGACAGAGCTCCTATAATTCACCCCTCCACTTT. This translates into CASSPRQSSYNSPLHF.

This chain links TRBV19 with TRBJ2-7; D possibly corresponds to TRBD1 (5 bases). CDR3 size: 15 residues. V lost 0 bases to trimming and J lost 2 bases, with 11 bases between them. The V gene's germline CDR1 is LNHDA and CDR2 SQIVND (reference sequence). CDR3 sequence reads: CASSIDFQGPYEQYF. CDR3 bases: TGTGCCAGTAGTATAGATTTCCAGGGTCCCTACGAGCAGTACTTC.

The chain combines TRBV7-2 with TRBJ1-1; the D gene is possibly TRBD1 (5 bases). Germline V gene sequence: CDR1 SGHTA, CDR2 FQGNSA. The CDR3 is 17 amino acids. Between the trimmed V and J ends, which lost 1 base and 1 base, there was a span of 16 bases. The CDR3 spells CASSLGGAGTANTEAFF. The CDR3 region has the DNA TGTGCCAGCAGCTTAGGGGGTGCCGGGACCGCGAACACTGAAGCTTTCTTT.

The CDR3 is CASTPSPKGPGNTIYF. The DNA for the CDR3 is TGTGCCAGCACCCCGTCCCCCAAAGGTCCCGGAAACACCATATATTTT. The chain links TRBV28 to TRBJ1-3; no clear D. This CDR3 is 16 amino acids long. The ends were cut back, 7 bases at V and 4 bases at J, with 20 bases in the middle. The V gene's germline CDR1 is MDHEN and CDR2 SYDVKM.

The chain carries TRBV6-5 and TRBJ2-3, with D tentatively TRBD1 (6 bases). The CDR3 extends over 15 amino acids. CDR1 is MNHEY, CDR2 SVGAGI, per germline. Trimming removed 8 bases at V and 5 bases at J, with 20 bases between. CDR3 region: CASGTRLGAGDTQYF. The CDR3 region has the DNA TGTGCCAGCGGTACGAGACTGGGGGCCGGAGATACGCAGTATTTT.

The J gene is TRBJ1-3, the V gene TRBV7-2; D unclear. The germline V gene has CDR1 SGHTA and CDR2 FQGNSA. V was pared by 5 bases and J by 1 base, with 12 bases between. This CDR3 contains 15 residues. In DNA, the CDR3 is TGTGCCAGCAGCGCAAGGATTGGGTCTGGAAACACCATATATTTT. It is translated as CASSARIGSGNTIYF.

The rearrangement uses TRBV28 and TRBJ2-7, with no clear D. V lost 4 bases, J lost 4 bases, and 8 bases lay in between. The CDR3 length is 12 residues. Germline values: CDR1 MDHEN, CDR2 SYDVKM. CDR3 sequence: CASSSQTYEQYF. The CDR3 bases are TGTGCCAGCAGTTCACAGACGTACGAGCAGTACTTC.

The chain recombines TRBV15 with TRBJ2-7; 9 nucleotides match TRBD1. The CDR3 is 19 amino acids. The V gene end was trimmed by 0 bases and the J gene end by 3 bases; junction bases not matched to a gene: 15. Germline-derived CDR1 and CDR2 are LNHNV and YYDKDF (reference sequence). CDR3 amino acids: CATSRDSLRIDRGDYEQYF. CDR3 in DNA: TGTGCCACCAGCAGAGATTCCTTGAGGATAGACAGGGGGGACTACGAGCAGTACTTC.

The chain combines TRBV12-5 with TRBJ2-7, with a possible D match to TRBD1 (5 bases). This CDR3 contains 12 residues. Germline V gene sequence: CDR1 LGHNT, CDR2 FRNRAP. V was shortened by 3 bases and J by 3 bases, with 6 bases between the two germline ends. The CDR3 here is CASGLGVYEQYF. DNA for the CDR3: TGTGCTAGTGGTTTAGGGGTCTACGAGCAGTACTTC. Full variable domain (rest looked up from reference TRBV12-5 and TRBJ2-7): DARVTQTPRHKVTEMGQEVTMRCQPILGHNTVFWYRQTMMQGLELLAYFRNRAPLDDSGMPKDRFSAEMPDATLATLKIQPSEPRDSAVYFCASGLGVYEQYFGPGTRLTVT.

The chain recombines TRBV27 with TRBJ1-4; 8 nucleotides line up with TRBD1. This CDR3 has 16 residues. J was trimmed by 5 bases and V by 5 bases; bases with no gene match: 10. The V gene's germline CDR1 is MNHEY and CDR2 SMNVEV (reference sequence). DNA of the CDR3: TGTGCCAGCAGTCTTCTCCCGGACAGGGCGAATGAAAAACTGTTTTTT. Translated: CASSLLPDRANEKLFF. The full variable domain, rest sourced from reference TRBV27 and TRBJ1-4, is EAQVTQNPRYLITVTGKKLTVTCSQNMNHEYMSWYRQDPGLGLRQIYYSMNVEVTDKGDVPEGYKVSRKEKRNFPLILESPSPNQTSLYFCASSLLPDRANEKLFFGSGTQLSVL.

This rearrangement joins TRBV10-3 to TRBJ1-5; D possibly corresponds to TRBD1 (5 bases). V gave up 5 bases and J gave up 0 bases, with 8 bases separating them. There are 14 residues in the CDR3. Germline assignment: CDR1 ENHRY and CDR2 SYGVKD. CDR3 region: CAISMTASNQPQHF. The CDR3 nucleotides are TGTGCCATCAGTATGACAGCTAGCAATCAGCCCCAGCATTTT.

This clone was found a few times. CDR3 nucleotides: TGTGCCAGCAGCTTACCTGGGACAGGGGGCGAGCAGTACTTC. Translation gives CASSLPGTGGEQYF. The V call is TRBV7-3, the J call TRBJ2-7, with 11 bases fitting TRBD1. Germline V gene lookup returns CDR1 SGHTA and CDR2 FQGTGA. V lost 2 bases, J lost 6 bases, and 3 bases stayed unmatched. CDR3 length: 14 amino acids.

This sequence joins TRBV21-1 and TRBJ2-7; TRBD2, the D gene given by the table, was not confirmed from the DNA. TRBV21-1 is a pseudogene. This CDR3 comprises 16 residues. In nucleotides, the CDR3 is TGTGCCAGCAGCAAAGAGGCGCGGGAGGGCAACTACGAGCAGTACTTC. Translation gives CASSKEAREGNYEQYF.

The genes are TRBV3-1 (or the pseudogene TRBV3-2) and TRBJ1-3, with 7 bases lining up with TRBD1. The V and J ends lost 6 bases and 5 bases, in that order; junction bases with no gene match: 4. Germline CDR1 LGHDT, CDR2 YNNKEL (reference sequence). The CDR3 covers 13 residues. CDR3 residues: CASRQGSRNTIYF. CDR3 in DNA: TGTGCCAGCAGACAGGGGTCAAGAAACACCATATATTTT.

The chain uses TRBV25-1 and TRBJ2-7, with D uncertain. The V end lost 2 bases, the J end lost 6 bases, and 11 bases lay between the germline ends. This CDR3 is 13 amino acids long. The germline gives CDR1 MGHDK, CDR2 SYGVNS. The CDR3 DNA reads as TGTGCCAGCAGTGAAGGTATGGTCTCCGAGCAGTACTTC. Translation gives CASSEGMVSEQYF.

The CDR3 sequence is CASSQGQSNNSPLHF. The CDR3 DNA reads as TGCGCCAGCAGCCAAGGGCAGAGTAATAATTCACCCCTCCACTTT. The chain has TRBV4-3 and TRBJ1-6; D not resolved. Looked up from germline, CDR1 is LGHNA and CDR2 is YSLEER. V was trimmed by 1 base and J by 5 bases, leaving 9 bases between them. This CDR3 has 15 amino acids.

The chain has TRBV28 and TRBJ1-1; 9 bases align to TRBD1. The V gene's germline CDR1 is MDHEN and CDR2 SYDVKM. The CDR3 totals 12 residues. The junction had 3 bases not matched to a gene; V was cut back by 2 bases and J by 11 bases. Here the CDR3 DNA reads TGTGCCAGCAGTTTAATCGGGACAGGGGCTTTCTTT. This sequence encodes CASSLIGTGAFF.

The CDR3 loop is CASSISFQETQYF. The CDR3 region has the DNA TGTGCCAGTAGTATAAGTTTCCAGGAGACCCAGTACTTC. The chain uses TRBV19 and TRBJ2-5; D is uncertain. V was trimmed by 2 bases and J by 5 bases, leaving 9 bases between them. Per the germline V gene, CDR1 is LNHDA and CDR2 is SQIVND (reference sequence). The CDR3 is 13 amino acids.

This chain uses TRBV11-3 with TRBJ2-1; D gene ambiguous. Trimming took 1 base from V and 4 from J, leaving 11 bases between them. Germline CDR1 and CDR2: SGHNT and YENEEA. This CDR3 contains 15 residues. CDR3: CASSLAATAYNEQFF. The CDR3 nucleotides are TGTGCCAGCAGCTTAGCTGCCACGGCATACAATGAGCAGTTCTTC.

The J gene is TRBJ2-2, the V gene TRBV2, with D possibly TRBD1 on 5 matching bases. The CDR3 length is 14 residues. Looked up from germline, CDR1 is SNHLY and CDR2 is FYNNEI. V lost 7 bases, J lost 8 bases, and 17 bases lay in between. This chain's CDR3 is CASMGPRQVGELFF. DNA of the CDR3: TGTGCCAGCATGGGGCCCCGCCAAGTTGGGGAGCTGTTTTTT.

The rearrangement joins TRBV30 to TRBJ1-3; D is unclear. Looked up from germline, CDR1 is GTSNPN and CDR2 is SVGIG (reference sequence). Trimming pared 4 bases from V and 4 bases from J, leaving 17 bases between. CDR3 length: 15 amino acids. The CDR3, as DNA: TGTGCCTGGACCACCCTAGAGCGGGTCGGAAACACCATATATTTT. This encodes CAWTTLERVGNTIYF.